The 23 T cell receptor beta chains given below trace back to one sample, sequenced in a study of T cells expressing NK-cell markers. TCRdb re-called the 5' RACE reads, yielding one record per CDR3 amino acid sequence without DNA. The sample totals under 500,000 distinct CDR3 sequences. The sequenced sample was blood T cells: a sorted CD56 or NKG2C T cell subset, CD4+ or CD8+ T cells, or bulk PBMC T cells (not recorded which). These TCRs come from a woman between 18 and 69 years old in good health.

This sequence joins TRBV18 and TRBJ2-5. Per germline, CDR1 KGHSH and CDR2 LQKENI. CDR3 length equals 13 residues. The CDR3 region is CASSPSGSETQYF.

This chain joins TRBV12-3 or TRBV12-4 and TRBJ2-7; lacking DNA, the TRBD2 call made by TCRdb goes unchecked. This CDR3 spans 13 amino acids. CDR3 residues: CASTEGLSYEQYF.

The chain uses TRBV30 and TRBJ1-5. The CDR3 is 13 residues long. In germline, CDR1 is GTSNPN, CDR2 SVGIG (reference sequence). This CDR3 reads CAWSRQDNQPQHF. Drawing the rest from reference TRBV30 and TRBJ1-5, the complete variable domain is SQTIHQWPATLVQPVGSPLSLECTVEGTSNPNLYWYRQAAGRGLQLLFYSVGIGQISSEVPQNLSASRPQDRQFILSSKKLLLSDSGFYLCAWSRQDNQPQHFGDGTRLSIL.

The genes are TRBV29-1 and TRBJ2-2; TCRdb outputs TRBD1, but without DNA this stays unchecked. This CDR3 has 15 residues. CDR1 is SQVTM, CDR2 ANQGSEA, per germline. This CDR3 reads CSVRPGQTNTGELFF.

V is TRBV2 and J is TRBJ2-1; TCRdb's assignment of TRBD2 cannot be checked, as there is no DNA. The length of the CDR3 is 13 residues. Germline assignment: CDR1 SNHLY and CDR2 FYNNEI. This CDR3 reads CASSGTREHEQFF.

The genes are TRBV6-4 and TRBJ1-1. The CDR3 is 13 residues long. Germline V gives CDR1 MRHNA, CDR2 SNTAGT. The CDR3 here is CASSAGRNTEAFF.

The V and J genes are TRBV20-1 and TRBJ2-7; with no DNA, the TCRdb D assignment of TRBD2 cannot be verified. The CDR3 is 14 residues long. Per the germline V gene, CDR1 is DFQATT and CDR2 is SNEGSKA (reference sequence). This CDR3 is CSATTSGSAYEQYF.

V is TRBV11-2 and J is TRBJ2-1; no DNA is available, so the TRBD1 call from TCRdb remains unchecked. CDR1 and CDR2 (germline): SGHAT, FQNNGV. The CDR3 loop spans 13 amino acids. The CDR3 spells CASSFPSGHEQFF.

V and J are TRBV12-3 or TRBV12-4 and TRBJ1-4. The CDR3 extends over 15 amino acids. CDR3 loop: CASSLRDLYDEKLFF.

V usage is TRBV12-3 or TRBV12-4 and J usage is TRBJ2-2. The CDR3 runs 13 residues. Here the CDR3 reads CASCQMNTGELFF.

The V and J genes are TRBV29-1 and TRBJ2-1. The V gene's germline CDR1 is SQVTM and CDR2 ANQGSEA. This CDR3 contains 14 residues. This CDR3 is CSVGRREPNNEQFF.

The chain couples TRBV19 to TRBJ2-1; TCRdb returns TRBD2, unconfirmable since there is no DNA. This CDR3 has 13 residues. Per the germline V gene, CDR1 is LNHDA and CDR2 is SQIVND (reference sequence). CDR3: CASRTSGPNEQFF.

The chain links TRBV29-1 to TRBJ2-7; no DNA is available, so the TRBD2 call from TCRdb remains unchecked. Germline CDR1 reads SQVTM; CDR2 reads ANQGSEA. The CDR3 spans 13 residues. The CDR3 here is CSVETAGGYEQYF.

The gene calls are TRBV5-1 and TRBJ1-4; the TCRdb call, TRBD1, lacks DNA for checking. The germline V gene encodes CDR1 SGHRS and CDR2 YFSETQ. This CDR3 is 17 amino acids long. The CDR3 reads CASSLAFRQGSNEKLFF.

This sequence joins TRBV19 and TRBJ1-2. From germline, CDR1 is LNHDA and CDR2 SQIVND (reference sequence). This CDR3 region has 15 residues. CDR3 loop: CASSIDLQGLYGYTF.

The chain links TRBV6-1 to TRBJ2-3; without DNA, the TCRdb call of TRBD1 cannot be checked. CDR1 and CDR2 (germline): MNHNS, SASEGT. The CDR3 is 13 amino acids. CDR3 sequence: CASNGGHRDTQYF.

This chain connects TRBV4-3 to TRBJ2-1; the D gene TCRdb calls, TRBD2, cannot be checked with no DNA. This CDR3 region has 17 residues. Germline V lookup: CDR1 LGHNA, CDR2 YSLEER. The CDR3 region is CASSQRDLLRGSVEQFF.

The V gene is TRBV20-1, the J gene TRBJ2-2; with no DNA, the TCRdb D assignment of TRBD2 cannot be verified. This CDR3 has 15 amino acids. Per germline, CDR1 DFQATT and CDR2 SNEGSKA (reference sequence). CDR3 sequence: CSARVGARATGELFF.

This rearrangement joins TRBV29-1 to TRBJ2-2. From germline, CDR1 is SQVTM and CDR2 ANQGSEA. The CDR3 is 13 residues long. The CDR3 sequence is CSVEVGEAGELFF.

The rearrangement links TRBV6-2 or TRBV6-3 to TRBJ1-1. CDR1 and CDR2 (germline): MNHEY, SVGEGT. The CDR3 loop spans 11 amino acids. The CDR3 loop is CASSHGSEAFF.

The chain uses TRBV4-1 and TRBJ1-1. Germline V gene lookup returns CDR1 MGHRA and CDR2 YSYEKL. The CDR3 extends over 15 amino acids. CDR3 loop: CASSQEGQMNTEAFF.

The rearrangement links TRBV29-1 to TRBJ2-7. Per germline, CDR1 SQVTM and CDR2 ANQGSEA. This CDR3 region has 13 residues. CDR3 loop: CSVEGWGSYEQYF.

The chain uses TRBV5-1 and TRBJ2-5; the D call of TRBD2 rests on TCRdb alone, since no DNA is present to check it. CDR1 and CDR2 (germline): SGHRS, YFSETQ. CDR3 length: 13 amino acids. The CDR3 region is CASSLDLAVTQYF.